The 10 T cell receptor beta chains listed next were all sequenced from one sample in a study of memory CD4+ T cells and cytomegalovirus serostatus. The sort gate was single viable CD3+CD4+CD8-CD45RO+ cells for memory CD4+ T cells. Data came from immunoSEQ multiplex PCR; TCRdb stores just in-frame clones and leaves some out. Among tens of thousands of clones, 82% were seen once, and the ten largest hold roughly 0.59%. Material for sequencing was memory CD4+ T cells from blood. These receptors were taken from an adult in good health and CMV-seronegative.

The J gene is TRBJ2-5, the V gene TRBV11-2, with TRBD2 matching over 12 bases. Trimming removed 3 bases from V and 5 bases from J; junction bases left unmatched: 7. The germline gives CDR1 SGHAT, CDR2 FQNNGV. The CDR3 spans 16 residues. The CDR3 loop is CASSLRGTSGLETQYF. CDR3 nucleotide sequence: TGTGCCAGCAGCTTGAGAGGGACTAGCGGGTTGGAGACCCAGTACTTC.

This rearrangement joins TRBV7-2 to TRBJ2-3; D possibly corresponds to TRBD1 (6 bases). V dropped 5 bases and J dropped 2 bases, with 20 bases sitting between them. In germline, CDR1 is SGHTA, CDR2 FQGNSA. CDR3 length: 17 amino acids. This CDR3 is CASSRPTGRRVTDTQYF. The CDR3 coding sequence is TGTGCCAGCAGCCGACCGACAGGACGAAGGGTCACAGATACGCAGTATTTT.

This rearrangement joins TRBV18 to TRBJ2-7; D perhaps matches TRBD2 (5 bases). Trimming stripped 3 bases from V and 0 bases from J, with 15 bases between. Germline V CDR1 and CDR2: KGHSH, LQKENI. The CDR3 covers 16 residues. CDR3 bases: TGTGCCAGCTCACCCACTAGTGTCTTAAACTCCTACGAGCAGTACTTC. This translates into CASSPTSVLNSYEQYF.

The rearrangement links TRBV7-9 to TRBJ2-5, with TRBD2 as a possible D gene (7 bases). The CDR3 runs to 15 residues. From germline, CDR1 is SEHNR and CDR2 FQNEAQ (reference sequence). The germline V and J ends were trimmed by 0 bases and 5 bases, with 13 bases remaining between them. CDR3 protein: CASSLAGGLLETQYF. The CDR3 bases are TGTGCCAGCAGCTTAGCGGGGGGGCTCTTGGAGACCCAGTACTTC.

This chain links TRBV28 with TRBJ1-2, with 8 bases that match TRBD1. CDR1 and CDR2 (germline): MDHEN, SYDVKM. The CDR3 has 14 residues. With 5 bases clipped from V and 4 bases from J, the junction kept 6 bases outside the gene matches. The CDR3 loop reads CASSRQGSGYGYTF. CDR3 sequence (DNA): TGTGCCAGCAGTCGACAGGGGTCGGGCTATGGCTACACCTTC.

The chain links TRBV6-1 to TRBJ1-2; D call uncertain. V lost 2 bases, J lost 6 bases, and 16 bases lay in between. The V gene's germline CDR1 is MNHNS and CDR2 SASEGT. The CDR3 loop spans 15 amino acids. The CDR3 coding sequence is TGTGCCAGCAGTGAATCTAAGGGTACAATTGATGGCTACACCTTC. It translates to CASSESKGTIDGYTF.

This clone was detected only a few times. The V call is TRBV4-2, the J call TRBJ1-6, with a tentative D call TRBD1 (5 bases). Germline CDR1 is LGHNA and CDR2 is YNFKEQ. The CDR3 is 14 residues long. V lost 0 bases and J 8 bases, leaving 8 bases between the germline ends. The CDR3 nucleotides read TGTGCCAGCAGCCAAGAAGGGGTAGATTCACCCCTCCACTTT. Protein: CASSQEGVDSPLHF.

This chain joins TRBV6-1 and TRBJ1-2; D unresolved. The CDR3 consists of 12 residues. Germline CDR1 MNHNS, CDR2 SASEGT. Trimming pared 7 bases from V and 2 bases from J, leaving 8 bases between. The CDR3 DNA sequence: TGTGCCAGCACCGCAACCAACTATGGCTACACCTTC. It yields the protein CASTATNYGYTF.

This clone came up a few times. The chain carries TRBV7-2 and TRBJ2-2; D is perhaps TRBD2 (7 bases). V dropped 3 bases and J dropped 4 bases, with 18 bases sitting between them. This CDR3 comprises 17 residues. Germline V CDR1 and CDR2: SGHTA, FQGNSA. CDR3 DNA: TGTGCCAGCAGCTTCGGGCGGGGGCCCTCGGGCACCGGGGAGCTGTTTTTT. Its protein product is CASSFGRGPSGTGELFF.

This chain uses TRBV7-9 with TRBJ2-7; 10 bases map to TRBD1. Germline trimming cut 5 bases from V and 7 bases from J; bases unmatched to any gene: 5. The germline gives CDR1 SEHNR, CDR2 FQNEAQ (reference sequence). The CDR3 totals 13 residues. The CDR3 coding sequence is TGTGCCAGCAGCCAGGGGACAGGGGTTGAGCAGTACTTC. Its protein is CASSQGTGVEQYF.